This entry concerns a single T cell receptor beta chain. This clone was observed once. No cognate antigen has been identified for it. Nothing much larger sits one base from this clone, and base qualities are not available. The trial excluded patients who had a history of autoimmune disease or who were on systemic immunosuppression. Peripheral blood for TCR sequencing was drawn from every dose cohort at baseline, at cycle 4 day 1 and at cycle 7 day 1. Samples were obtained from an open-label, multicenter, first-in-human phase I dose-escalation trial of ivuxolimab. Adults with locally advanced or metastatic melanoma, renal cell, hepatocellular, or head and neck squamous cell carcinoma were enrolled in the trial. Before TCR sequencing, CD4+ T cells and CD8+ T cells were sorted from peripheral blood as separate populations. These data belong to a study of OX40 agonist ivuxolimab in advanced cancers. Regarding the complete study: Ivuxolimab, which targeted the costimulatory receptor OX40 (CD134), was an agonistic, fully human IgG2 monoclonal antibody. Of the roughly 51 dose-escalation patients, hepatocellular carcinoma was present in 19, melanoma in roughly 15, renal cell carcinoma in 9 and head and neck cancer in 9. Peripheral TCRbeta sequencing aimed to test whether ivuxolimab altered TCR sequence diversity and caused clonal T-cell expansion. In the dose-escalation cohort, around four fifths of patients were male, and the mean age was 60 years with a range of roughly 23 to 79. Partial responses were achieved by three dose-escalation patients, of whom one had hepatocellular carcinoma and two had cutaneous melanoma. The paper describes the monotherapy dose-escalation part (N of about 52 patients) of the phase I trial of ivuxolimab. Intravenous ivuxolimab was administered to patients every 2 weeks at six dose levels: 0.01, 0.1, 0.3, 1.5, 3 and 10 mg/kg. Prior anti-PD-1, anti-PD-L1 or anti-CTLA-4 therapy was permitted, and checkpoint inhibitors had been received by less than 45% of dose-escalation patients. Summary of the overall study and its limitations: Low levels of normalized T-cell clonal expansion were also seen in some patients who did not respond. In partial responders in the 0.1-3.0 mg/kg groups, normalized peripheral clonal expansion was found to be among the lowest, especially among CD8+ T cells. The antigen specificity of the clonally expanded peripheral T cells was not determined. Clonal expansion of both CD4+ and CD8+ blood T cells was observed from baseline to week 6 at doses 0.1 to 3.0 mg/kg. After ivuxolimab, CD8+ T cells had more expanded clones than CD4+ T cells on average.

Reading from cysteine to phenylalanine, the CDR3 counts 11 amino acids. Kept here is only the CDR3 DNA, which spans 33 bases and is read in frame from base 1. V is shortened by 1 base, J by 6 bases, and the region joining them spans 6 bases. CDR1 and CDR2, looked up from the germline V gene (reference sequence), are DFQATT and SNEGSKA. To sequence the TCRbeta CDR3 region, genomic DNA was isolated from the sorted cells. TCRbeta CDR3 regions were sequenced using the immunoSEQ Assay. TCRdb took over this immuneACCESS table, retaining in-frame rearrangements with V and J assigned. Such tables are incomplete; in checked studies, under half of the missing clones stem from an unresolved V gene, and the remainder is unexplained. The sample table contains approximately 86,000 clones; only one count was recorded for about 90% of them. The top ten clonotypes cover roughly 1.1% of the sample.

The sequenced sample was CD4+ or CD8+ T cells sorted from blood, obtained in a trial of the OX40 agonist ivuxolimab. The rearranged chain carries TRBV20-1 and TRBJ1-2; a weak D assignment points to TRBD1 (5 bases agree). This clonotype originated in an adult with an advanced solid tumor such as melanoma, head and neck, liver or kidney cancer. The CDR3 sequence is CSARVGDGYTF. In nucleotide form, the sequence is TGCAGTGCTAGAGTGGGGGATGGCTACACCTTC.